The 10 T cell receptor beta chains in this list originate from one sample, sequenced in a study of shared clonotypes between healthy human individuals. TCRdb's copy holds only in-frame clones and misses some; the assay was immunoSEQ multiplex PCR. The data contain roughly 86,000 clones, about 70% of them singletons. The sequenced sample consisted of memory CD8+ T cells sorted from blood. The sample's subset: CD45RO+ cells pooled with CCR7-negative TemRA cells. The receptor set was obtained from a man aged 30-40 years in good health.

This clone was seen many times. V is TRBV25-1 and J is TRBJ2-7, with a weak D call TRBD1 (6 bases). Trimming took 5 bases from V and 3 from J, leaving 11 bases between them. There are 13 residues in the CDR3. Looked up from germline, CDR1 is MGHDK and CDR2 is SYGVNS. CDR3 sequence: CASSPGHLYEQYF. The CDR3 region has the DNA TGTGCCAGCAGTCCGGGACACCTCTACGAGCAGTACTTC.

V usage is TRBV5-4 and J usage is TRBJ2-5; TRBD1 agrees at 7 bases. CDR1 and CDR2 from the germline V gene are SGHNT and YYREEE (reference sequence). This CDR3 region has 13 residues. The J segment lost 6 bases and the V segment lost 0 bases, leaving 2 bases of the junction unmatched. CDR3 DNA: TGTGCCAGCAGCTTGGACAGGGGAAAGACCCAGTACTTC. Protein product: CASSLDRGKTQYF.

The V and J genes are TRBV29-1 and TRBJ2-5; 7 bases line up with TRBD2. Unmatched junction bases numbered 10, after V lost 7 bases and J lost 2 bases. Germline V lookup: CDR1 SQVTM, CDR2 ANQGSEA. The CDR3 has 14 amino acids. Here the CDR3 reads CSADRLAVQETQYF. DNA for the CDR3: TGCAGCGCCGATAGGCTAGCGGTACAAGAGACCCAGTACTTC.

The V call is TRBV6-4, the J call TRBJ2-3; 7 bases agree with TRBD2. The CDR3 loop spans 15 amino acids. Trimming removed 2 bases from V and 4 bases from J; junction bases left unmatched: 6. Germline V gene sequence: CDR1 MRHNA, CDR2 SNTAGT. CDR3: CASSDDFAGADTQYF. The DNA for the CDR3 is TGTGCCAGCAGTGACGATTTTGCGGGAGCAGATACGCAGTATTTT.

The chain recombines TRBV12-5 with TRBJ2-3, with a weak D call TRBD1 (6 bases). Germline V CDR1 and CDR2: LGHNT, FRNRAP. CDR3 length equals 14 residues. Trimming took 7 bases from V and 3 from J, leaving 14 bases between them. The CDR3 region has the DNA TGTGCTAGTGCCCTGACAGGTGGGACAGATACGCAGTATTTT. It encodes CASALTGGTDTQYF.

The sample holds one count of this clone. The same CDR3 is also encoded by other DNA sequences in this sample. The chain uses TRBV27 and TRBJ1-1; D possibly corresponds to TRBD1 (5 bases). Germline CDR1 MNHEY, CDR2 SMNVEV (reference sequence). V lost 5 bases, J lost 3 bases, and 10 bases lay in between. The CDR3 has 13 residues. DNA of the CDR3: TGTGCCAGCAGTCCTACAGGATACACTGAAGCTTTCTTT. Protein product: CASSPTGYTEAFF.

This sequence joins TRBV10-3 and TRBJ2-1; 7 bases are shared with TRBD2. CDR1 and CDR2 from the germline V gene are ENHRY and SYGVKD. The ends lost 0 bases at V and 1 base at J; junction bases unmatched: 9. The CDR3 loop spans 18 amino acids. In DNA form, the CDR3 reads TGTGCCATCAGTGAGTCGGCTAGCGGCCTAAATTCCTACAATGAGCAGTTCTTC. Translation: CAISESASGLNSYNEQFF.

J is TRBJ2-5 and V is TRBV11-2; D unclear. CDR3 length: 13 residues. Trimming cost V 1 base and J 1 base, with 4 bases left between them. The germline V gene encodes CDR1 SGHAT and CDR2 FQNNGV. The DNA of the CDR3 is TGTGCCAGCAGCTTAGCGACCCAAGAGACCCAGTACTTC. Its translation: CASSLATQETQYF.

This chain connects TRBV21-1 to TRBJ1-1; TRBD1, the D gene given by the table, was not confirmed from the DNA. TRBV21-1 corresponds to a pseudogene. The CDR3 spans 14 residues. In DNA form, the CDR3 reads TGTGCCAGCAGCAAAGACAGGGAAAACACTGAAGCTTTCTTT. The encoded protein is CASSKDRENTEAFF.

The V call is TRBV19, the J call TRBJ2-3; the D call may be TRBD1 or TRBD2 (5 bases each). CDR3 length equals 16 residues. Germline CDR1 LNHDA, CDR2 SQIVND (reference sequence). Trimming cost V 5 bases and J 0 bases, with 15 bases left between them. The CDR3 DNA sequence: TGTGCCAGTAGTCCCCTGGTGGGGGAGAGCACAGATACGCAGTATTTT. Its protein is CASSPLVGESTDTQYF.